This T cell receptor (beta chain) was captured by sequencing in a study of identical twins. This clonotype was seen a handful of times. Its antigen is as yet unknown. Germline CDR1 and CDR2: MNHEY and SVGEGT. J was trimmed by 5 bases and V by 5 bases; bases with no gene match: 14. This CDR3 has 16 residues. Addition of a universal primer site occurred through template switching, and cDNA carried unique molecular identifiers. TCRdb redid the calling of the 5' RACE reads with MiXCR, one entry per CDR3 protein. The table shows some 690,000 distinct CDR3 sequences, with 20% to 25% occurring only once. Study-level points and caveats: Analyses based on zero insertions could be partly confounded by invariant MAIT and iNKT cells.

The same data also contributed to another study, on T cells expressing NK-cell markers. In that study: The sequencing cohort of eight donors included seven HCMV-seropositive individuals and one seronegative individual. The contribution of dominant NKG2C+ clonotypes to CD8+ T cells in a handful of donors was roughly 1.0-7.5%.

This TCR was sampled from a woman in her late teens or twenties in good health. V gene TRBV6-2 or TRBV6-3 combines with J gene TRBJ2-7, with 8 bases lining up with TRBD2. The sample taken for sequencing was PBMCs. This chain's CDR3 is CASSREGPRAGNEQYF. The CDR3 nucleotides are TGTGCCAGCAGTCGGGAGGGACCACGGGCTGGTAACGAGCAGTACTTC.